The clone carrying this T cell receptor (beta chain) was counted a few times. This sample is part of a study of control samples from healthy donors and cancer patients. The table came from immunoSEQ multiplex PCR; TCRdb's copy has only in-frame clones and leaves some out. This sample has about 18,000 clones, with about 85% found just once. Specimen: PBMCs. This sequence originates from a woman aged 70-85 years with lung cancer.

CDR3 amino acids: CASSSTSGIDPFGGEQFF. CDR3 DNA: TGTGCCAGCAGCTCCACTAGCGGGATCGACCCCTTTGGGGGAGAGCAGTTCTTC. The chain couples TRBV13 to TRBJ2-1, with 10 bases that match TRBD2. This CDR3 has 18 amino acids. With V trimmed by 4 bases and J by 10 bases, 19 bases remained unmatched. Germline-derived CDR1 and CDR2 are PRHDT and FYEKMQ (reference sequence).